The 31 T cell receptor beta chains in this list originate from one sample, sequenced in a study of blood T cell repertoires in COVID-19. Sequenced by immunoSEQ multiplex PCR; TCRdb stores in-frame clones only, minus some. The sample includes 200,000 to 250,000 clones, approximately 90% seen only once; the top ten take approximately 6.2%. Sequencing used peripheral blood. The source is a man aged 55-75 years who had recovered from COVID-19.

V and J are TRBV10-3 and TRBJ2-3; 12 nucleotides align to TRBD2. Trimming cost V 3 bases and J 8 bases; bases outside gene matches: 18. The CDR3 length is 19 residues. Germline V gives CDR1 ENHRY, CDR2 SYGVKD. CDR3 DNA sequence: TGTGCCATCAGTGATTCAAGGGACGGGACTAGCGGGTCACAGGGTACGCAGTATTTT. This encodes CAISDSRDGTSGSQGTQYF.

The genes are TRBV12-2 and TRBJ1-2; the tabulated D call, TRBD1, remains unverified against the DNA. TRBV12-2 is reported as a pseudogene. This CDR3 contains 16 residues. CDR3 loop: CASRVEVAGPYYGYTF. The DNA of the CDR3 is TGTGCAAGTCGCGTAGAGGTCGCAGGCCCGTACTATGGCTACACCTTC.

The genes are TRBV5-1 and TRBJ1-1, with D perhaps TRBD1 (6 bases). CDR3 size: 15 residues. With 3 bases removed from V and 0 bases from J, the gap between germline ends came to 12 bases. Germline CDR1 reads SGHRS; CDR2 reads YFSETQ. CDR3 protein: CASSSSGTLNTEAFF. The CDR3 region has the DNA TGCGCCAGCAGCTCATCCGGGACACTGAACACTGAAGCTTTCTTT. Full variable domain (rest looked up from reference TRBV5-1 and TRBJ1-1): KAGVTQTPRYLIKTRGQQVTLSCSPISGHRSVSWYQQTPGQGLQFLFEYFSETQRNKGNFPGRFSGRQFSNSRSEMNVSTLELGDSALYLCASSSSGTLNTEAFFGQGTRLTVV.

The chain employs TRBV25-1 and TRBJ1-1; D is ambiguous. Germline assignment: CDR1 MGHDK and CDR2 SYGVNS. This CDR3 region has 14 residues. V was cut by 3 bases and J by 4 bases, with 12 bases left in between. In DNA, the CDR3 is TGTGCCAGCAGTGAGACCACTGGGCGCACTGAAGCTTTCTTT. This gives the protein CASSETTGRTEAFF.

This clone was seen more than once but under ten times. The chain employs TRBV2 and TRBJ2-7, with a weak D call TRBD2 (6 bases). V dropped 10 bases and J dropped 13 bases, with 23 bases sitting between them. The length of the CDR3 is 12 residues. Per the germline V gene, CDR1 is SNHLY and CDR2 is FYNNEI. In DNA form, the CDR3 reads TGTGCCAACCAGATGGGGGAGGAGTTTGGATACTTC. Translated: CANQMGEEFGYF.

The chain links TRBV28 to TRBJ2-5; 7 positions agree with TRBD2. V gave up 5 bases and J gave up 5 bases; unmatched junction bases: 8. The CDR3 runs 14 residues. The germline gives CDR1 MDHEN, CDR2 SYDVKM. The CDR3 loop is CASSPQLGGETQYF. The CDR3 DNA follows: TGTGCCAGCAGTCCCCAATTGGGGGGGGAGACCCAGTACTTC.

CDR3 nucleotides: TGCGCCAGCAGCGAAAAGACAGTGAACCCCTCTGAAGCTTTCTTT. Its protein is CASSEKTVNPSEAFF. The chain combines TRBV5-1 with TRBJ1-1, with D perhaps TRBD1 (5 bases). Trimming took off 4 bases at V and 6 bases at J, with 19 bases between the two ends. The CDR3 totals 15 residues. The V gene's germline CDR1 is SGHRS and CDR2 YFSETQ.

The chain is built from TRBV5-4 and TRBJ2-1; D remains ambiguous. The CDR3 is made up of 17 amino acids. The ends were cut back, 1 base at V and 0 bases at J, with 14 bases in the middle. Germline assignment: CDR1 SGHNT and CDR2 YYREEE (reference sequence). CDR3 amino acids: CASSLSLTAGSYNEQFF. CDR3 DNA sequence: TGTGCCAGCAGCTTGTCCCTTACTGCCGGCTCCTACAATGAGCAGTTCTTC.

CDR3 DNA: TGTGCCAGTACCCCGGACAGGGGGACAGCCGGGGAGCTGTTTTTT. Translating gives CASTPDRGTAGELFF. The chain joins TRBV19 to TRBJ2-2; 10 bases map to TRBD1. This CDR3 has 15 residues. V was clipped by 7 bases and J by 6 bases; unmatched bases: 8. Germline V lookup: CDR1 LNHDA, CDR2 SQIVND (reference sequence).

The chain uses TRBV28 and TRBJ2-5; D gene unclear. The CDR3 is 14 amino acids. V gave up 4 bases and J gave up 5 bases, with 14 bases separating them. The germline V gene encodes CDR1 MDHEN and CDR2 SYDVKM. CDR3 nucleotide sequence: TGTGCCAGCAGTTCGGGTGGGTCGGAGGAGACCCAGTACTTC. Protein: CASSSGGSEETQYF.

Only a few counts were recorded for this clone. The V and J genes are TRBV7-6 and TRBJ1-1; TRBD1 is a possible D gene (5 bases). V lost 1 base, J lost 3 bases, and 12 bases lay in between. Germline CDR1 and CDR2: SGHVS and FNYEAQ. This CDR3 has 15 residues. CDR3 sequence (DNA): TGTGCCAGCAGCTTAGGGGGGGGATGGGACACTGAAGCTTTCTTT. Encoded protein: CASSLGGGWDTEAFF.

This rearrangement joins TRBV5-1 to TRBJ2-1; 8 nucleotides agree with TRBD1. V shed 4 bases, J shed 5 bases, and the junction held 2 bases outside the gene matches. This CDR3 is 13 amino acids long. Germline V CDR1 and CDR2: SGHRS, YFSETQ. Written as DNA, the CDR3 is TGCGCCAGCAGCCTGACAGGGGACAATGAGCAGTTCTTC. Amino acid sequence: CASSLTGDNEQFF.

The V call is TRBV18, the J call TRBJ1-2, with D tentatively TRBD1 (6 bases). With 2 bases removed from V and 1 base from J, the gap between germline ends came to 11 bases. CDR3 length: 15 residues. Germline V CDR1 and CDR2: KGHSH, LQKENI. DNA of the CDR3: TGTGCCAGCTCACCAGGGGGCCAGAATAACTATGGCTACACCTTC. Protein product: CASSPGGQNNYGYTF.

The rearrangement links TRBV29-1 to TRBJ2-2, with no clear D. Deletions cut 4 bases from V and 6 bases from J, with 9 bases between. CDR1 and CDR2 from the germline V gene are SQVTM and ANQGSEA. This CDR3 is built from 12 residues. CDR3 nucleotides: TGCAGCGTTGGGCATTCCTCCGGGGAGCTGTTTTTT. Amino acids: CSVGHSSGELFF.

Note on this clone: In the same sample, other DNA sequences code for this CDR3. V is TRBV18 and J is TRBJ2-5; 12 bases align to TRBD2. Per the germline V gene, CDR1 is KGHSH and CDR2 is LQKENI. Trimming took 3 bases from V and 5 from J; bases not matched to a gene: 4. CDR3 length: 15 residues. Here the CDR3 DNA reads TGTGCCAGCTCACCGACTAGCGGGAGCGGGGAGACCCAGTACTTC. Translated: CASSPTSGSGETQYF.

This clone was picked up a small number of times. The rearrangement joins TRBV18 to TRBJ2-5, with D perhaps matching TRBD2 (6 bases). V lost 6 bases, J lost 5 bases, and 19 bases lay in between. From germline, CDR1 is KGHSH and CDR2 LQKENI. This CDR3 is built from 15 residues. CDR3 bases: TGTGCCAGCTCCCTCCGGGACTCACGGTTGGAGACCCAGTACTTC. Amino acid sequence: CASSLRDSRLETQYF.

The chain uses TRBV28 and TRBJ1-5; perhaps TRBD1 as D (6 bases). The CDR3 length is 14 residues. V was trimmed by 10 bases and J by 3 bases, leaving 16 bases between them. Germline V gene sequence: CDR1 MDHEN, CDR2 SYDVKM. In nucleotides, the CDR3 is TGTGCCACCCAGGGGCAGCCTTTCAATCAGCCCCAGCATTTT. Amino acid sequence: CATQGQPFNQPQHF.

The V gene is TRBV19, the J gene TRBJ2-4; 8 bases match TRBD2. V lost 4 bases and J lost 2; bases outside the gene matches: 7. CDR3 length equals 16 residues. Germline-derived CDR1 and CDR2 are LNHDA and SQIVND (reference sequence). The CDR3 DNA reads as TGTGCCAGTAGTAAAAGTAGCGGGGTAACCAAAAACATTCAGTACTTC. It translates to CASSKSSGVTKNIQYF.

The chain combines TRBV2 with TRBJ1-5; D not certain. The CDR3 contains 13 residues. V lost 8 bases and J 2 bases, leaving 10 bases between the germline ends. Per germline, CDR1 SNHLY and CDR2 FYNNEI. For the CDR3, the DNA is TGTGCCAGCTCGTCCCGGGGCAATCAGCCCCAGCATTTT. Translation: CASSSRGNQPQHF.

This clone was recorded a few times. This chain links TRBV5-4 with TRBJ1-2; D perhaps matches TRBD1 (5 bases). V shed 0 bases and J shed 8 bases, with 11 bases lying between them. The CDR3 loop spans 13 amino acids. Germline loops: CDR1 SGHNT, CDR2 YYREEE (reference sequence). CDR3 DNA sequence: TGTGCCAGCAGCTTGGTAGGGGCGCAAGGCTACACCTTC. Translating it yields CASSLVGAQGYTF.

The chain uses TRBV4-2 and TRBJ1-2; 7 nucleotides align to TRBD1. J gave up 6 bases and V 2 bases, and 6 bases lay outside the gene matches. CDR1 LGHNA and CDR2 YNFKEQ come from the germline V gene. The CDR3 has 14 residues. The CDR3 region has the DNA TGTGCCAGCAGCCAACAAGGGGGCGCGGATGGCTACACCTTC. Translated: CASSQQGGADGYTF.

The V call is TRBV21-1, the J call TRBJ2-1; TRBD2 was called by the table and not checked on the DNA. TRBV21-1 corresponds to a pseudogene. The CDR3 extends over 17 amino acids. As DNA, the CDR3 is TGTGCCAGCAGCAAAGTGCCAGGAGGGATTATTTGCAATGAGCAGTTCTTC. Residues: CASSKVPGGIICNEQFF.

This chain connects TRBV19 to TRBJ2-3; 8 nucleotides match TRBD1. The CDR3 extends over 14 amino acids. V lost 8 bases to trimming and J lost 4 bases; unmatched junction nucleotides: 8. Germline loops: CDR1 LNHDA, CDR2 SQIVND (reference sequence). CDR3 sequence: CASDTGGLADTQYF. As DNA, the CDR3 is TGTGCCAGTGACACAGGGGGTCTCGCAGATACGCAGTATTTT. The full variable domain, in which reference TRBV19 and TRBJ2-3 provide the parts outside the CDR3, is DGGITQSPKYLFRKEGQNVTLSCEQNLNHDAMYWYRQDPGQGLRLIYYSQIVNDFQKGDIAEGYSVSREKKESFPLTVTSAQKNPTAFYLCASDTGGLADTQYFGPGTRLTVL.

V usage is TRBV4-1 and J usage is TRBJ1-1; tentatively, D is TRBD1 (6 bases). The CDR3 sequence is 15 residues long. Germline V gives CDR1 MGHRA, CDR2 YSYEKL. Trimming cost V 7 bases and J 5 bases, with 20 bases left between them. Here the CDR3 DNA reads TGCGCCAGCACCCCTCCGGGACACCTGGGGACTGAAGCTTTCTTT. Its translation is CASTPPGHLGTEAFF.

This chain uses TRBV9 with TRBJ1-6; TRBD1 matches 7 bases. Looked up from germline, CDR1 is SGDLS and CDR2 is YYNGEE. Trimming cost V 6 bases and J 7 bases; bases outside gene matches: 7. The CDR3 totals 14 residues. Here the CDR3 DNA reads TGTGCCAGCACCCCGGGACAGCCCAATTCACCCCTCCACTTT. As protein: CASTPGQPNSPLHF.

The chain is built from TRBV11-3 and TRBJ2-5; D ambiguous. CDR3 length equals 13 residues. The germline V and J ends were trimmed by 0 bases and 4 bases, with 6 bases remaining between them. CDR1 SGHNT and CDR2 YENEEA come from the germline V gene. The CDR3 DNA reads TGTGCCAGCAGCTTAGATCTGGCAGAGACCCAGTACTTC. Amino acid sequence: CASSLDLAETQYF.

This chain joins TRBV4-2 and TRBJ1-2; 7 bases match TRBD1. J gave up 4 bases and V 1 base, and 9 bases lay outside the gene matches. The germline V gene encodes CDR1 LGHNA and CDR2 YNFKEQ. CDR3 length equals 16 residues. The CDR3 spells CASSQVFGQVFYGYTF. The CDR3 DNA reads as TGTGCCAGCAGCCAAGTATTCGGACAGGTCTTCTATGGCTACACCTTC.

V usage is TRBV5-8 and J usage is TRBJ2-6, with D unresolved. Germline CDR1 SGHTS, CDR2 YDEGEE. The CDR3 is made up of 16 amino acids. V was pared by 1 base and J by 0 bases, with 8 bases between. CDR3 in amino acids: CASSLSSISGANVLTF. The CDR3 DNA reads TGTGCCAGCAGCTTGAGCTCGATCTCTGGGGCCAACGTCCTGACTTTC.

The chain links TRBV5-1 to TRBJ2-7; 10 bases align to TRBD2. V was clipped by 2 bases and J by 7 bases; unmatched bases: 9. The CDR3 runs 15 residues. Per the germline V gene, CDR1 is SGHRS and CDR2 is YFSETQ. The DNA of the CDR3 is TGCGCCAGCAGCTTCGAAGCGGGAGGGCCTGGGGAGCAGTACTTC. It translates to CASSFEAGGPGEQYF.

This rearrangement joins TRBV6-5 to TRBJ1-5; no clear D gene. The CDR3 covers 14 residues. Germline V gives CDR1 MNHEY, CDR2 SVGAGI. Trimming stripped 2 bases from V and 0 bases from J, with 5 bases between. The CDR3 loop is CASSYTYSNQPQHF. As DNA, the CDR3 is TGTGCCAGCAGTTACACCTATAGCAATCAGCCCCAGCATTTT.

The rearrangement links TRBV5-1 to TRBJ1-1; maybe TRBD1 (5 bases). The CDR3 is made up of 15 amino acids. Germline V gives CDR1 SGHRS, CDR2 YFSETQ. V was clipped by 0 bases and J by 0 bases, with 9 bases between them. The chain's CDR3 is CASSLVAGMNTEAFF. The CDR3 DNA sequence: TGCGCCAGCAGCTTGGTCGCAGGGATGAACACTGAAGCTTTCTTT.